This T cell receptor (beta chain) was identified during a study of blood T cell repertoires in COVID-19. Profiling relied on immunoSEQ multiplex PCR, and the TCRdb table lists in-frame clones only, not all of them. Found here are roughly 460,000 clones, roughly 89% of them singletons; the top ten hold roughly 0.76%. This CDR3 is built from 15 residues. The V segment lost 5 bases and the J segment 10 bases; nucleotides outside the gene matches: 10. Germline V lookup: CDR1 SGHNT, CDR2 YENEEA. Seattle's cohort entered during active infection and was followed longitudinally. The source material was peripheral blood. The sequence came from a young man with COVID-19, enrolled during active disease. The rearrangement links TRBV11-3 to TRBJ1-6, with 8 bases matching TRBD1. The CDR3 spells CASSLRTGQRSPLHF. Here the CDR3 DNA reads TGTGCCAGCAGCCTCCGGACAGGGCAGAGGTCACCCCTCCACTTT.